The 18 T cell receptor beta chains presented below share a single source sample, sequenced in a study of blood T cell repertoires in COVID-19. Only in-frame clones appear in the TCRdb table, and some are missing; sequencing was by immunoSEQ multiplex PCR. The table has 190,000 or so clones, around 90% seen once. Material: peripheral blood. Receptors originate from a man aged 35-49 years with acute or convalescent COVID-19.

The chain links TRBV10-3 to TRBJ2-2; TRBD1 matches at 9 bases. This CDR3 region has 15 residues. The germline gives CDR1 ENHRY, CDR2 SYGVKD. V shed 4 bases, J shed 3 bases, and the junction held 3 bases outside the gene matches. The DNA of the CDR3 is TGTGCCATCAGTGGGACAGGGGCGTACACCGGGGAGCTGTTTTTT. Protein sequence: CAISGTGAYTGELFF.

The chain combines TRBV6-6 with TRBJ1-1; 8 nucleotides agree with TRBD1. The V and J ends lost 3 bases and 0 bases, in that order; junction bases with no gene match: 6. The CDR3 is made up of 16 amino acids. Germline CDR1 MNHNY, CDR2 SVGAGI (reference sequence). The CDR3 spells CASSYGQGELNTEAFF. The CDR3 coding sequence is TGTGCCAGCAGTTATGGACAGGGCGAGTTGAACACTGAAGCTTTCTTT.

The chain combines TRBV29-1 with TRBJ1-1; 7 nucleotides align to TRBD1. The V gene end was trimmed by 7 bases and the J gene end by 4 bases; junction bases not matched to a gene: 6. Germline CDR1 is SQVTM and CDR2 is ANQGSEA. This CDR3 is 12 amino acids long. The CDR3 nucleotides read TGCAGCGCCGCGACAGGGACCACTGAAGCTTTCTTT. It yields the protein CSAATGTTEAFF. The entire variable domain, with the rest obtained from reference TRBV29-1 and TRBJ1-1, is as follows: SAVISQKPSRDICQRGTSLTIQCQVDSQVTMMFWYRQQPGQSLTLIATANQGSEATYESGFVIDKFPISRPNLTFSTLTVSNMSPEDSSIYLCSAATGTTEAFFGQGTRLTVV.

The chain couples TRBV18 to TRBJ2-2; 12 positions agree with TRBD1. The CDR3 loop spans 21 amino acids. V lost 0 bases to trimming and J lost 3 bases; unmatched junction nucleotides: 14. Germline lookup yields CDR1 KGHSH and CDR2 LQKENI. The CDR3 loop is CASSPPFGTGGKDWYTGELFF. The CDR3 nucleotides read TGTGCCAGCTCACCACCGTTTGGGACAGGGGGCAAAGACTGGTACACCGGGGAGCTGTTTTTT.

The gene calls are TRBV6-5 and TRBJ1-3; 9 nucleotides line up with TRBD1. This CDR3 is 15 amino acids long. V shed 5 bases, J shed 4 bases, and the junction held 6 bases outside the gene matches. Looked up from germline, CDR1 is MNHEY and CDR2 is SVGAGI. CDR3 protein: CASSPGTGWGNTIYF. In DNA, the CDR3 is TGTGCCAGCAGTCCCGGGACAGGGTGGGGAAACACCATATATTTT.

J is TRBJ2-5 and V is TRBV24-1; D might be TRBD2 (6 bases). Germline values: CDR1 KGHDR, CDR2 SFDVKD. V was trimmed by 4 bases and J by 0 bases, leaving 11 bases between them. The CDR3 runs 15 residues. The CDR3: CATSDGGLYQETQYF. The CDR3 DNA follows: TGTGCCACCAGTGACGGGGGACTTTACCAAGAGACCCAGTACTTC.

V gene TRBV6-1 combines with J gene TRBJ2-5; 13 bases are a match to TRBD2. The CDR3 has 19 amino acids. Germline-derived CDR1 and CDR2 are MNHNS and SASEGT. The J segment lost 1 base and the V segment lost 3 bases, leaving 11 bases of the junction unmatched. For the CDR3, the DNA is TGTGCCAGCAGTGAGTCGCGGACTAGCGGGGGAGGGATCCAAGAGACCCAGTACTTC. It yields the protein CASSESRTSGGGIQETQYF.

The rearrangement uses TRBV19 and TRBJ1-5, with D hard to call. The CDR3 has 13 amino acids. Germline CDR1 LNHDA, CDR2 SQIVND (reference sequence). Trimming removed 3 bases from V and 7 bases from J, with 10 bases in between. CDR3 loop: CASSIREVQPQHF. CDR3 nucleotide sequence: TGTGCCAGTAGTATTCGTGAGGTACAGCCCCAGCATTTT.

The chain combines TRBV7-2 with TRBJ2-3; 9 bases agree with TRBD2. J was trimmed by 7 bases and V by 2 bases; bases with no gene match: 10. Germline V gives CDR1 SGHTA, CDR2 FQGNSA. CDR3 length: 16 amino acids. The CDR3 DNA is TGTGCCAGCAGCTTATACCCTAGCGGGGAGGGGAATACGCAGTATTTT. It encodes CASSLYPSGEGNTQYF.

V is TRBV29-1 and J is TRBJ2-7, with TRBD2 as a possible D gene (7 bases). This CDR3 comprises 14 residues. Looked up from germline, CDR1 is SQVTM and CDR2 is ANQGSEA. Trimming pared 2 bases from V and 5 bases from J, leaving 16 bases between. DNA of the CDR3: TGCAGCGTTGAATTGGGAACAGGGAGGGACGAGCAGTACTTC. This sequence encodes CSVELGTGRDEQYF.

The rearrangement joins TRBV6-2 or TRBV6-3 to TRBJ2-3; weak D call: TRBD1 (6 bases). The CDR3 runs 14 residues. The germline CDR1 and CDR2 sequences are MNHEY and SVGEGT. The V end lost 2 bases, the J end lost 3 bases, and 9 bases lay between the germline ends. As DNA, the CDR3 is TGTGCCAGCAGTTACAGGGGGTGGACAGATACGCAGTATTTT. Translating it yields CASSYRGWTDTQYF.

V and J are TRBV7-6 and TRBJ2-2; maybe TRBD2 (7 bases). This CDR3 spans 15 amino acids. Germline V gene data show CDR1 as SGHVS and CDR2 as FNYEAQ. The V gene lost 5 bases and the J gene lost 5 bases, with 15 bases spanning the gap. CDR3 protein: CASSATQGGTGELFF. In nucleotides, the CDR3 is TGTGCCAGCAGCGCGACACAGGGAGGGACCGGGGAGCTGTTTTTT.

The gene calls are TRBV4-3 and TRBJ2-1, with 10 bases identical to TRBD2. Germline loops: CDR1 LGHNA, CDR2 YSLEER. CDR3 size: 15 residues. The trim removed 6 bases at V and 2 bases at J, leaving 4 bases unmatched. CDR3 coding DNA: TGCGCCAGCAGGGTCGGACTAGCGGCCTACAATGAGCAGTTCTTC. This gives the protein CASRVGLAAYNEQFF.

The gene calls are TRBV28 and TRBJ2-1, with 7 bases lining up with TRBD1. Germline CDR1 and CDR2: MDHEN and SYDVKM. V gave up 3 bases and J gave up 2 bases; unmatched junction bases: 10. CDR3 length: 17 residues. The CDR3 protein is CASSFQGGRGAYNEQFF. For the CDR3, the DNA is TGTGCCAGCAGTTTTCAAGGGGGCAGGGGCGCCTACAATGAGCAGTTCTTC.

The chain carries TRBV18 and TRBJ2-2; 11 bases match TRBD1. CDR3 length: 16 amino acids. Trimming removed 2 bases from V and 7 bases from J; junction bases left unmatched: 6. Germline assignment: CDR1 KGHSH and CDR2 LQKENI. CDR3 loop: CASSPFRTGGSGELFF. The CDR3 DNA follows: TGTGCCAGCTCACCATTCCGGACAGGGGGCAGCGGGGAGCTGTTTTTT.

This clone was found once. The CDR3 ends on some other residue instead of the conserved phenylalanine or tryptophan, so this is likely a read error. Because the CDR3's place on the DNA is in doubt, the DNA is left out and the CDR3 is given as listed by TCRdb. The CDR3 loop is CASSAYLCFL. The chain uses TRBV2 and TRBJ2-4; the listed D gene, TRBD2, was not tested against the DNA. The CDR3 adds up to 10 amino acids, both ends counted. Germline CDR1 reads SNHLY; CDR2 reads FYNNEI.

The chain uses TRBV11-2 and TRBJ2-7; D is possibly TRBD2 (5 bases). The CDR3 loop spans 14 amino acids. The V gene's germline CDR1 is SGHAT and CDR2 FQNNGV. Trimming took 1 base from V and 1 from J, leaving 8 bases between them. DNA for the CDR3: TGTGCCAGCAGCTTAGTTCGGGGATCCTACGAGCAGTACTTC. It encodes CASSLVRGSYEQYF.

The V gene is TRBV19, the J gene TRBJ2-7; a possible D gene is TRBD2 (5 bases). The CDR3 length is 15 residues. V was trimmed by 5 bases and J by 1 base, leaving 15 bases between them. Germline lookup yields CDR1 LNHDA and CDR2 SQIVND (reference sequence). The DNA of the CDR3 is TGTGCCAGTAGTCGCCGGGGTGAGACTTCCTACGAGCAGTACTTC. It codes for CASSRRGETSYEQYF.